This T cell receptor (beta chain) comes out of a study of T cells in women clearing cervical HPV infection. The V gene's germline CDR1 is KGHSH and CDR2 LQKENI. CDR3 length: 14 residues. Broader study findings: T-cell numbers per sample were unknown and may explain richness differences.

Regarding this clone: Its antigen is still unknown. From the germline J gene comes the end of the CDR3, since the read stops 3 residues before it.

Assay used: immunoSEQ multiplex PCR; TCRdb lists only in-frame clones, some missing. Listed are tens of thousands of clones; about 40% falls within the top ten. Sequenced: blood buffy coat. The V and J genes are TRBV18 and TRBJ2-2, with TRBD1 as a possible D gene (5 bases). The clonotype comes from a woman between 18 and 69 years old with a cervical HPV16 infection that either progressed to CIN3+ or cleared (not recorded which). The sequenced CDR3 bases are TGTGCCAGCCACCCTCGCTCTGGGGCCAACGTG. It encodes CASHPRSGANV. The full CDR3 is CASHPRSGANVLFF.